The present T cell receptor (beta chain) was sequenced within a study of blood T cell repertoires in COVID-19. For the study at large: Sites in the United States, Italy and Spain provided acute and convalescent COVID-19 samples. Nucleic acid was either cDNA or gDNA, and it came from T cells, B-cell-depleted T cells, or PBMCs.

Original processing notes: Amplification with reference gene primers provided the estimates of nucleated cell counts. Clones were read by immunoSEQ multiplex PCR, and TCRdb kept only the in-frame ones, dropping some. That table supplies the V and J calls and clone size; D and trimming were determined from the DNA. The table records roughly 34,000 clones, 80% of them present only once. Sequences were obtained from peripheral blood. This clonotype originated in a man aged 80 or over with acute or convalescent COVID-19.

CDR3 sequence: CASRPGQRETQYF. CDR3 nucleotides: TGTGCCAGTAGACCGGGACAGCGGGAGACCCAGTACTTC. The chain carries TRBV19 and TRBJ2-5; 7 bases agree with TRBD1. The CDR3 spans 13 residues. The germline CDR1 and CDR2 sequences are LNHDA and SQIVND (reference sequence). The trim removed 6 bases at V and 5 bases at J, leaving 6 bases unmatched.